This record looks at one TCR beta chain sequence and its context. No antigen is known for it. 13 Jbeta primers and 60 Vbeta primers were used for the PCR. The table came from immunoSEQ multiplex PCR; TCRdb's copy has only in-frame clones and leaves some out. The repertoire table contains roughly 200,000 clones. V was clipped by 3 bases and J by 2 bases; unmatched bases: 7. This CDR3 is 16 amino acids long. Germline lookup yields CDR1 GTSNPN and CDR2 SVGIG (reference sequence). The sample comes from a study of cytomegalovirus exposure and HLA in healthy donors. Notes on the study in general: Analyzed later, most CMV-associated TCR beta chains appeared HLA-restricted.

J is TRBJ2-6 and V is TRBV30, with 7 bases identical to TRBD1. Input material: PBMCs. The source is a man aged 25-45 years in good health and CMV-seronegative. The CDR3 DNA sequence: TGTGCCTGGAGCCGACAGGGATGGCCTGGGGCCAACGTCCTGACTTTC. It codes for CAWSRQGWPGANVLTF.